This T cell receptor beta chain was captured in a study of T cells in Graves' hyperthyroidism and ophthalmopathy. Study-level information: Peripheral blood samples were taken at initial diagnosis, prior to any treatment.

This clonotype was counted ten times or more. Trimming cost V 7 bases and J 1 base, with 11 bases left between them. Per germline, CDR1 SQVTM and CDR2 ANQGSEA. This CDR3 is built from 12 residues. Using RNA transcripts as the source, TCR beta CDR3 regions were amplified. The TCR CDR3 was amplified in a first-round RT-PCR using the HTBI primer set. MiXCR, run by TCRdb on the multiplex PCR reads, gives a single entry per CDR3 protein. The data show 300,000 to 350,000 distinct CDR3 sequences, around 20% seen once. The chain joins TRBV29-1 to TRBJ2-7, with TRBD2 as a possible D gene (5 bases). The sample was blood. This receptor was identified in a woman aged 45-59 years with Graves' hyperthyroidism. The CDR3 region has the DNA TGCAGCGCAGTAGCGTCTTCCTACGAGCAGTACTTC. Residues: CSAVASSYEQYF.